The 25 T cell receptor beta chains below come from one sample, sequenced in a study of OX40 agonist ivuxolimab in advanced cancers. The library was produced with the immunoSEQ multiplex PCR assay. In TCRdb, the immuneACCESS table is reduced to in-frame sequences with V and J assigned. These tables do not hold every clone; where another copy was compared, an unresolved V gene accounts for under half, and the others remain unexplained. The sample table lists 30,000 or so clones, around 87% of them with a count of one. About 21% of the sample goes to the ten largest clones. Here the sequenced sample was CD4+ or CD8+ T cells sorted from blood, taken in a trial of the OX40 agonist ivuxolimab. The receptor set was obtained from an adult with an advanced solid tumor such as melanoma, head and neck, liver or kidney cancer.

The CDR3 loop reads CASSGWTGELFF. The CDR3 nucleotides are TGTGCCAGTTCCGGGTGGACCGGGGAGCTGTTTTTT. The chain is built from TRBV13 and TRBJ2-2; D unclear. Looked up from germline, CDR1 is PRHDT and CDR2 is FYEKMQ (reference sequence). Trimming pared 9 bases from V and 5 bases from J, leaving 10 bases between. This CDR3 has 12 residues.

The chain joins TRBV7-9 to TRBJ1-1; D is ambiguous. Germline CDR1 SEHNR, CDR2 FQNEAQ (reference sequence). CDR3 size: 13 residues. Deletions cut 1 base from V and 5 bases from J, with 8 bases between. The CDR3 DNA sequence: TGTGCCAGCAGCTTAGATGAGGAGACTGAAGCTTTCTTT. Protein: CASSLDEETEAFF.

The J gene is TRBJ2-2, the V gene TRBV7-6; D is perhaps TRBD2 (6 bases). Trimming removed 7 bases from V and 5 bases from J, with 20 bases in between. CDR1 is SGHVS and CDR2 is FNYEAQ in the germline V gene. The CDR3 sequence is 16 residues long. This CDR3 reads CASTLIAGPGTGELFF. In DNA, the CDR3 is TGTGCCAGCACCCTGATCGCGGGGCCAGGTACCGGGGAGCTGTTTTTT.

This clone was seen only once. This sequence joins TRBV4-2 and TRBJ2-1; no definite D call. This CDR3 comprises 12 residues. The germline V gene encodes CDR1 LGHNA and CDR2 YNFKEQ. V dropped 0 bases and J dropped 15 bases, with 12 bases sitting between them. The CDR3 region has the DNA TGTGCCAGCAGCCAAGATAGTGGACCCGTGTTCTTC. Its translation is CASSQDSGPVFF.

The chain combines TRBV4-2 with TRBJ2-3; 9 bases fit TRBD2. This CDR3 has 17 residues. Germline-derived CDR1 and CDR2 are LGHNA and YNFKEQ. With 0 bases clipped from V and 6 bases from J, the junction kept 10 bases outside the gene matches. The CDR3: CASSQEEGGGGKDTQYF. The CDR3 region has the DNA TGTGCCAGCAGCCAAGAGGAAGGCGGGGGGGGGAAGGATACGCAGTATTTT.

In the case of this clone: The same CDR3 can be traced to other DNA sequences in this sample. This chain uses TRBV10-3 with TRBJ2-7, with 9 bases matching TRBD1. V trimming: 6 bases; J trimming: 5 bases; junction bases outside the gene matches: 5. The CDR3 has 13 residues. CDR1 and CDR2 (germline): ENHRY, SYGVKD. The chain's CDR3 is CAISRDRVDEQYF. Here the CDR3 DNA reads TGTGCCATCAGCCGGGACAGGGTCGACGAGCAGTACTTC.

The chain has TRBV7-6 and TRBJ2-7; D may be TRBD1 (6 bases). The CDR3 sequence is 14 residues long. CDR1 is SGHVS, CDR2 FNYEAQ, per germline. Trimming took off 5 bases at V and 0 bases at J, with 11 bases between the two ends. This chain's CDR3 is CASSIEGGSYEQYF. CDR3 sequence (DNA): TGTGCCAGCAGCATCGAAGGGGGCTCCTACGAGCAGTACTTC.

The gene calls are TRBV7-9 and TRBJ2-5; the D gene could be TRBD1 or TRBD2 (5 bases each). The CDR3 loop spans 15 amino acids. Germline V gives CDR1 SEHNR, CDR2 FQNEAQ (reference sequence). V was shortened by 3 bases and J by 3 bases, with 14 bases between the two germline ends. CDR3 loop: CASSFFGEGEETQYF. The DNA for the CDR3 is TGTGCCAGCAGCTTCTTCGGGGAAGGGGAAGAGACCCAGTACTTC.

The table lists this clone with a few counts. The genes are TRBV4-1 and TRBJ1-1, with D perhaps matching TRBD1 (5 bases). Germline CDR1 MGHRA, CDR2 YSYEKL. The CDR3 spans 15 residues. V shed 0 bases and J shed 5 bases, with 13 bases lying between them. CDR3 amino acids: CASSQDSSGRTEAFF. CDR3 coding DNA: TGCGCCAGCAGCCAAGACTCCTCAGGGCGGACTGAAGCTTTCTTT.

The chain has TRBV11-3 and TRBJ2-3; D is tentatively TRBD1 or TRBD2 (5 bases each). Trimming removed 4 bases from V and 1 base from J, with 18 bases in between. This CDR3 comprises 17 residues. CDR1 is SGHNT, CDR2 YENEEA, per germline. Written as DNA, the CDR3 is TGTGCCAGCAGCTCCCGGGGCGGCCCCTGGGGCACAGATACGCAGTATTTT. Encoded protein: CASSSRGGPWGTDTQYF. The entire variable domain, with the rest obtained from reference TRBV11-3 and TRBJ2-3, is as follows: EAGVVQSPRYKIIEKKQPVAFWCNPISGHNTLYWYLQNLGQGPELLIRYENEEAVDDSQLPKDRFSAERLKGVDSTLKIQPAELGDSAVYLCASSSRGGPWGTDTQYFGPGTRLTVL.

This sequence joins TRBV2 and TRBJ2-7; tentatively, D is TRBD1 or TRBD2 (5 bases each). The CDR3 length is 13 residues. V was clipped by 6 bases and J by 5 bases, with 14 bases between them. Germline CDR1 SNHLY, CDR2 FYNNEI. CDR3 DNA: TGTGCCAGCAGCCACGAGGGGCCCAACGAGCAGTACTTC. This codes for CASSHEGPNEQYF.

About this clone itself: In the same sample, other DNA sequences code for this CDR3. J is TRBJ2-3 and V is TRBV27; D is perhaps TRBD2 (6 bases). The CDR3 runs to 16 residues. Germline V lookup: CDR1 MNHEY, CDR2 SMNVEV (reference sequence). The V gene lost 5 bases and the J gene lost 1 base, with 16 bases spanning the gap. CDR3 amino acids: CASSPSAGTGTDTQYF. In nucleotides, the CDR3 is TGTGCCAGCAGTCCTTCTGCGGGAACTGGCACAGATACGCAGTATTTT.

This chain joins TRBV7-6 and TRBJ2-3; 9 bases map to TRBD1. The CDR3 is 16 amino acids. Germline V gene sequence: CDR1 SGHVS, CDR2 FNYEAQ. V lost 3 bases, J lost 4 bases, and 8 bases stayed unmatched. The CDR3 sequence: CASSLAGTGRPDTQYF. The CDR3 DNA reads TGTGCCAGCAGCTTGGCCGGGACAGGGAGACCAGATACGCAGTATTTT.

The gene calls are TRBV5-8 and TRBJ1-5, with unresolved D. The V and J ends lost 4 bases and 0 bases respectively, with 11 bases between them. This CDR3 has 15 residues. Germline V gene sequence: CDR1 SGHTS, CDR2 YDEGEE. CDR3 nucleotide sequence: TGTGCCAGCAGCCCGATGTATTATAGCAATCAGCCCCAGCATTTT. Its translation is CASSPMYYSNQPQHF. Complete variable domain (other parts from reference TRBV5-8 and TRBJ1-5): EAGVTQSPTHLIKTRGQQATLRCSPISGHTSVYWYQQALGLGLQFLLWYDEGEERNRGNFPPRFSGRQFPNYSSELNVNALELEDSALYLCASSPMYYSNQPQHFGDGTRLSIL.

V is TRBV21-1 and J is TRBJ2-3; the tabulated D call, TRBD2, remains unverified against the DNA. TRBV21-1 counts as a pseudogene. CDR3 length: 14 residues. CDR3 sequence reads: CASVTLPITDTQYF. CDR3 in DNA: TGTGCCAGCGTGACTCTCCCGATTACAGATACGCAGTATTTT.

The rearrangement joins TRBV28 to TRBJ2-5; 9 nucleotides match TRBD2. The CDR3 is 16 amino acids. The V gene's germline CDR1 is MDHEN and CDR2 SYDVKM. V was clipped by 7 bases and J by 1 base; unmatched bases: 10. In DNA form, the CDR3 reads TGTGCCAGCACCACCCCTGGCGGGGGGGTCCAAGAGACCCAGTACTTC. Protein sequence: CASTTPGGGVQETQYF. Supplemented by reference TRBV28 and TRBJ2-5, the full variable domain reads DVKVTQSSRYLVKRTGEKVFLECVQDMDHENMFWYRQDPGLGLRLIYFSYDVKMKEKGDIPEGYSVSREKKERFSLILESASTNQTSMYLCASTTPGGGVQETQYFGPGTRLLVL.

The gene calls are TRBV7-6 and TRBJ2-5, with 13 bases identical to TRBD2. The CDR3 consists of 15 residues. Losses at the gene ends were 5 bases for V and 11 bases for J; bases not matched to a gene: 11. CDR1 is SGHVS, CDR2 FNYEAQ, per germline. This CDR3 is CASSRGLAGVQEQYF. CDR3 sequence (DNA): TGTGCCAGCAGCCGCGGACTAGCGGGAGTGCAGGAGCAGTACTTC.

This clone showed up just once. The chain links TRBV4-1 to TRBJ2-7; D gene unclear. The CDR3 contains 14 residues. Trimming stripped 5 bases from V and 4 bases from J, with 15 bases between. CDR1 and CDR2 from the germline V gene are MGHRA and YSYEKL. The CDR3 loop is CASSFLGHRYEQYF. The CDR3 bases are TGCGCCAGCAGCTTTCTTGGCCATAGATACGAGCAGTACTTC.

Only one count was recorded for this clone. The chain combines TRBV7-9 with TRBJ2-3; tentative D call: TRBD1 (6 bases). Trimming left V 6 bases short and J 2 bases short, with 18 bases between. CDR3 length equals 16 residues. Germline V gene data show CDR1 as SEHNR and CDR2 as FQNEAQ (reference sequence). The CDR3 region has the DNA TGTGCCAGCAGTTCAGGGGCCGCCTTTACCACAGATACGCAGTATTTT. It yields the protein CASSSGAAFTTDTQYF.

The chain joins TRBV7-2 to TRBJ2-5, with 8 bases that match TRBD2. V was clipped by 1 base and J by 1 base; unmatched bases: 5. The length of the CDR3 is 16 residues. The germline V gene encodes CDR1 SGHTA and CDR2 FQGNSA. CDR3 sequence (DNA): TGTGCCAGCAGCTTAGAAGTAGCGGGGTCCCAAGAGACCCAGTACTTC. Amino acid sequence: CASSLEVAGSQETQYF.

This clone was found once. The chain uses TRBV6-1 and TRBJ1-4, with D unresolved. From germline, CDR1 is MNHNS and CDR2 SASEGT. CDR3 length: 15 amino acids. V lost 5 bases, J lost 1 base, and 11 bases lay in between. CDR3 region: CASSNDWGTNEKLFF. DNA for the CDR3: TGTGCCAGCAGTAACGACTGGGGAACTAATGAAAAACTGTTTTTT.

CDR3 amino acids: CASSVRTGGRETQYF. The DNA of the CDR3 is TGTGCCAGCAGTGTCAGGACAGGGGGTCGGGAGACCCAGTACTTC. This sequence joins TRBV2 and TRBJ2-5, with TRBD1 matching over 10 bases. Germline V CDR1 and CDR2: SNHLY, FYNNEI. CDR3 length equals 15 residues. The V and J ends lost 4 bases and 5 bases, in that order; junction bases with no gene match: 7.

This clone was recorded only once. V and J are TRBV6-4 and TRBJ2-1; 7 bases map to TRBD2. The germline V gene encodes CDR1 MRHNA and CDR2 SNTAGT. The length of the CDR3 is 12 residues. As DNA, the CDR3 is TGTGCGAGCGGGACGTCCTACAATGAGCAGTTCTTC. Translation: CASGTSYNEQFF.

J is TRBJ2-3 and V is TRBV11-3; 9 nucleotides align to TRBD2. This CDR3 is built from 17 residues. Germline V gene sequence: CDR1 SGHNT, CDR2 YENEEA. J lost 6 bases, V lost 1 base, and 11 bases had no gene match. The CDR3 DNA reads TGTGCCAGCAGCTTAGGCCCCTGGCGGGGGGGCCCGGATACGCAGTATTTT. It is translated as CASSLGPWRGGPDTQYF.

The chain recombines TRBV7-2 with TRBJ2-7, with 9 bases lining up with TRBD1. With V trimmed by 1 base and J by 3 bases, 4 bases remained unmatched. Germline V gene data show CDR1 as SGHTA and CDR2 as FQGNSA. This CDR3 is 15 amino acids long. The CDR3 nucleotides read TGTGCCAGCAGCTTAGGACAGGGGGACTACTACGAGCAGTACTTC. Protein product: CASSLGQGDYYEQYF.